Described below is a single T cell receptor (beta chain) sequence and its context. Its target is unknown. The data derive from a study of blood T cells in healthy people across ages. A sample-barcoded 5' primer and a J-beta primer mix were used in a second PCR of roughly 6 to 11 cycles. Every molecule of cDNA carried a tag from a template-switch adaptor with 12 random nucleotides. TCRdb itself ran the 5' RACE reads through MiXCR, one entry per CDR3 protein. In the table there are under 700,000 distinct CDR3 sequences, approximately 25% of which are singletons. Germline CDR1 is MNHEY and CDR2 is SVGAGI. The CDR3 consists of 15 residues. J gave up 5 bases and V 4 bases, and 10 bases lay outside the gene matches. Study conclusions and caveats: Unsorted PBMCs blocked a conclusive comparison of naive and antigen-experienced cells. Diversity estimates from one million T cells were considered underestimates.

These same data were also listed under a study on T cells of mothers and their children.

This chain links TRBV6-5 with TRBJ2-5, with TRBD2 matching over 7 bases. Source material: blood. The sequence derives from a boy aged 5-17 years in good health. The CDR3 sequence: CASSSRLALRETQYF. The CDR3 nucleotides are TGTGCCAGCAGTTCAAGACTAGCCCTCCGGGAGACCCAGTACTTC.